These T cell receptor beta chains were read from a single sample in a study of graft-versus-host responses after intestinal transplantation. Sequencing was performed with immunoSEQ multiplex PCR; in TCRdb, only in-frame clones are kept and a portion is missing. The table has some 2,200 clones, around 82% seen once; the top ten hold roughly 9.6%. Here the sequenced sample was ileum tissue, taken 18 days after transplant. The receptors originated from a human patient who received an intestinal transplant, so some T cells may come from the graft donor. The CDR3 runs from the conserved cysteine through the conserved F or W. A D gene is named only where the DNA matches it firmly. Only some rows state a clone size, as once, few, many or a class for expanded clones.

CDR3 protein	CDR3 DNA	V gene	J gene	clone size	D gene
CASKIPGQNTEAFF	TGTGCCAGCAAAATTCCGGGACAGAACACTGAAGCTTTCTTT	TRBV5-4	TRBJ1-1	-	-
CSARQDTEAFF	TGCAGTGCTAGACAGGACACTGAAGCTTTCTTT	TRBV20-1	TRBJ1-1	-	-
CASSPASETLYEQYF	TGTGCCAGCAGTCCCGCTAGCGAAACACTCTACGAGCAGTACTTC	TRBV27	TRBJ2-7	-	-
CASSIRRGGETQYF	TGTGCCAGCAGCATACGCCGAGGGGGGGAGACCCAGTACTTC	TRBV5-6	TRBJ2-5	-	-
CASRTGTGGGYTF	TGCGCCAGCAGAACCGGGACAGGGGGCGGCTACACCTTC	TRBV5-1	TRBJ1-2	-	TRBD1
CASSESGGGSYEQYF	TGTGCCAGCAGTGAGTCCGGAGGGGGCTCCTACGAGCAGTACTTC	TRBV25-1	TRBJ2-7	-	-
CASRPRPSYNEQFF	TGTGCCAGCAGACCCCGTCCCTCCTACAATGAGCAGTTCTTC	TRBV6-6	TRBJ2-1	-	-
CASSKQGTYEQYF	TGCGCCAGCAGTAAACAGGGGACCTACGAGCAGTACTTC	TRBV10-2	TRBJ2-7	-	TRBD1
CASSLELAGKNEQFF	TGTGCCAGCAGCTTGGAACTAGCGGGAAAAAATGAGCAGTTCTTC	TRBV5-4	TRBJ2-1	-	TRBD2
CASMSGNYGYTF	TGTGCCAGCATGTCCGGCAACTATGGCTACACCTTC	TRBV25-1	TRBJ1-2	-	-
CASSGAATYEQYF	TGTGCCAGCAGTGGGGCAGCTACTTACGAGCAGTACTTC	TRBV25-1	TRBJ2-7	-	-
CASSEEFEETGIAKNIQYF	TGTGCCAGCAGTGAAGAATTTGAGGAGACAGGTATTGCCAAAAACATTCAGTACTTC	TRBV6-1	TRBJ2-4	few	-
CASTPSGRTYNEQFF	TGTGCCAGCACCCCTAGCGGGAGGACCTACAATGAGCAGTTCTTC	TRBV6-6	TRBJ2-1	-	TRBD2
CASIFRTGPPGGMYGYTF	TGTGCCAGCATTTTCCGAACTGGCCCCCCGGGGGGAATGTATGGCTACACCTTC	TRBV21-1	TRBJ1-2	-	-
CASSLKPYNTGELFF	TGTGCCAGCAGCTTAAAGCCCTACAACACCGGGGAGCTGTTTTTT	TRBV7-2	TRBJ2-2	-	-
CASSRSGGPAYNEQFF	TGTGCCAGCAGCCGCAGCGGGGGTCCCGCCTACAATGAGCAGTTCTTC	TRBV5-6	TRBJ2-1	-	TRBD2
CASSLILRGGAGELFF	TGTGCCAGCAGTTTAATTTTACGGGGGGGCGCCGGGGAGCTGTTTTTT	TRBV27	TRBJ2-2	-	TRBD2
CASRQRFGQTNTGELFF	TGCGCCAGCAGACAACGCTTCGGACAGACGAACACCGGGGAGCTGTTTTTT	TRBV4-1	TRBJ2-2	-	-
CASGQGTYEQYF	TGTGCCAGCGGACAGGGTACGTACGAGCAGTACTTC	TRBV5-6	TRBJ2-7	-	TRBD1
CASSPFDRMDSPLHF	TGTGCCAGCTCACCCTTTGACAGGATGGATTCACCCCTCCACTTT	TRBV18	TRBJ1-6	-	-
CASSHRRRPRKAYGYTF	TGTGCCAGCAGTCACAGGAGACGCCCTAGAAAGGCCTATGGCTACACCTTC	TRBV6-8	TRBJ1-2	-	-
CASSLIPGQPQHF	TGTGCCAGCAGCTTGATCCCCGGTCAGCCCCAGCATTTT	TRBV5-4	TRBJ1-5	few	-
CASSALGGDTQYF	TGTGCCAGCAGCGCCCTCGGGGGCGACACGCAGTATTTT	TRBV9	TRBJ2-3	-	-
CASSSQTDTQYF	TGTGCCAGCTCATCCCAAACAGATACGCAGTATTTT	TRBV18	TRBJ2-3	-	-
CASSFPGSVDTQYF	TGTGCCAGCAGCTTCCCAGGGTCGGTGGATACGCAGTATTTT	TRBV5-4	TRBJ2-3	once	-
CASSVVAAVDEQFF	TGTGCCAGCAGCGTTGTGGCCGCCGTAGATGAGCAGTTCTTC	TRBV7-9	TRBJ2-1	-	-
CASSFWAGGWEQYF	TGTGCCAGCAGTTTTTGGGCAGGGGGCTGGGAGCAGTACTTC	TRBV28	TRBJ2-7	-	TRBD1
CASSPQRNTGELFF	TGTGCCAGCTCACCACAGCGGAACACCGGGGAGCTGTTTTTT	TRBV18	TRBJ2-2	-	-
CASSLGTSEASYEQYF	TGTGCCAGCAGCCTCGGGACTAGCGAAGCTTCCTACGAGCAGTACTTC	TRBV13	TRBJ2-7	-	TRBD2